The 25 T cell receptor beta chains presented below share a single source sample, sequenced in a study of T cells in tuberculosis. TCRdb keeps only in-frame clones here, not all; method: immunoSEQ multiplex PCR. The table lists around 19,000 clones, roughly nine tenths of them singletons. Sequencing was carried out using PBMCs. The receptors derive from a donor under 30 with latent tuberculosis or without tuberculosis infection.

The gene calls are TRBV5-6 and TRBJ2-5; TRBD2 agrees at 10 bases. J gave up 7 bases and V 6 bases, and 12 bases lay outside the gene matches. The CDR3 runs 15 residues. Looked up from germline, CDR1 is SGHDT and CDR2 is YYEEEE. CDR3 loop: CASTSQRGGAATQYF. For the CDR3, the DNA is TGTGCCAGCACCTCGCAGCGGGGGGGGGCCGCGACCCAGTACTTC.

The chain carries TRBV11-2 and TRBJ1-2; a weak D match, TRBD1 (5 bases). The CDR3 sequence is 14 residues long. Germline CDR1 and CDR2: SGHAT and FQNNGV. Trimming shortened V by 0 bases and J by 5 bases, and 10 bases separated the two germline ends. CDR3 residues: CASSLDREGYGYTF. CDR3 bases: TGTGCCAGCAGCTTAGACAGGGAGGGTTATGGCTACACCTTC.

The chain has TRBV21-1 and TRBJ1-4. TRBV21-1 constitutes a pseudogene. CDR3 length: 15 amino acids. CDR3 sequence reads: CASSKESGPWFGLFF. The CDR3 DNA reads as TGTGCCAGCAGCAAAGAGAGCGGCCCCTGGTTTGGACTGTTTTTT.

The chain links TRBV30 to TRBJ1-1; 7 bases agree with TRBD1. The CDR3 runs to 15 residues. Germline CDR1 and CDR2: GTSNPN and SVGIG (reference sequence). V was clipped by 0 bases and J by 6 bases; unmatched bases: 10. This CDR3 reads CAWSVQGLGNAEAFF. Written as DNA, the CDR3 is TGTGCCTGGAGTGTACAGGGGTTGGGTAACGCTGAAGCTTTCTTT.

The table lists this clone with a count of one. The chain joins TRBV9 to TRBJ2-3, with 9 positions matching TRBD2. The CDR3 runs to 17 residues. The V gene's germline CDR1 is SGDLS and CDR2 YYNGEE. V gave up 0 bases and J gave up 4 bases; unmatched junction bases: 9. CDR3 in DNA: TGTGCCAGCAGCGTAGACGGCGGGGGGGCATTGGCAGATACGCAGTATTTT. Its translation: CASSVDGGGALADTQYF.

This clone was observed once. This rearrangement joins TRBV30 to TRBJ2-2; 8 bases are a match to TRBD1. The germline CDR1 and CDR2 sequences are GTSNPN and SVGIG (reference sequence). This CDR3 region has 15 residues. Trimming at V came to 3 bases and at J to 5 bases, leaving 8 bases not matched to a gene. This CDR3 is CAWRKWDRSTGELFF. The CDR3 DNA reads as TGTGCCTGGAGGAAATGGGACAGGAGTACCGGGGAGCTGTTTTTT.

This chain uses TRBV19 with TRBJ1-2, with TRBD1 matching over 7 bases. V gave up 4 bases and J gave up 5 bases; unmatched junction bases: 4. The V gene's germline CDR1 is LNHDA and CDR2 SQIVND (reference sequence). This CDR3 contains 13 residues. CDR3 sequence reads: CASSTSTGYGYTF. DNA of the CDR3: TGTGCCAGTAGTACATCGACAGGGTATGGCTACACCTTC.

This chain connects TRBV4-1 to TRBJ2-7; no clear D gene. Between the trimmed V and J ends, which lost 4 bases and 1 base, there was a span of 17 bases. Germline V lookup: CDR1 MGHRA, CDR2 YSYEKL. The CDR3 consists of 16 residues. The CDR3 sequence is CASSRSAGLGSYEQYF. CDR3 DNA: TGCGCCAGCAGCCGATCGGCAGGCCTCGGATCCTACGAGCAGTACTTC.

The chain combines TRBV28 with TRBJ2-2; no clear D gene. There are 11 residues in the CDR3. Germline lookup yields CDR1 MDHEN and CDR2 SYDVKM. Trimming shortened V by 8 bases and J by 6 bases, and 7 bases separated the two germline ends. The chain's CDR3 is CASSTAGELFF. The CDR3 DNA sequence: TGTGCCAGCTCTACGGCCGGGGAGCTGTTTTTT.

The chain recombines TRBV5-1 with TRBJ2-1, with TRBD2 matching 7 bases. Per the germline V gene, CDR1 is SGHRS and CDR2 is YFSETQ. The length of the CDR3 is 13 residues. The ends lost 4 bases at V and 8 bases at J; junction bases unmatched: 6. The CDR3 reads CASSRGEVDEQFF. CDR3 nucleotide sequence: TGCGCCAGCAGCCGGGGGGAGGTCGATGAGCAGTTCTTC.

V and J are TRBV5-1 and TRBJ2-1; TRBD2 matches 11 bases. CDR3 length equals 21 residues. Per the germline V gene, CDR1 is SGHRS and CDR2 is YFSETQ. V gave up 1 base and J gave up 7 bases; unmatched junction bases: 22. The CDR3 nucleotides read TGCGCCAGCAGCTTGAGGCCCCTGGGGCTAGCGGGGGGACGACACCCAAATGAGCAGTTCTTC. Residues: CASSLRPLGLAGGRHPNEQFF.

J is TRBJ2-5 and V is TRBV11-2, with 7 bases matching TRBD2. The CDR3 is made up of 17 amino acids. The germline V gene has CDR1 SGHAT and CDR2 FQNNGV. V shed 5 bases and J 5 bases; nucleotides not matched to a gene: 17. The DNA for the CDR3 is TGTGCCAGCAGCCCAGTCGCAGGAGCCCAAGCGGGGGAGACCCAGTACTTC. Protein: CASSPVAGAQAGETQYF.

The chain is built from TRBV27 and TRBJ2-1; 10 bases are shared with TRBD2. This CDR3 has 15 amino acids. In germline, CDR1 is MNHEY, CDR2 SMNVEV (reference sequence). With V trimmed by 2 bases and J by 9 bases, 7 bases remained unmatched. Here the CDR3 DNA reads TGTGCCAGCAGTTTAGGAAGCGGGGGGGCCGGTGAGCAGTTCTTC. It codes for CASSLGSGGAGEQFF.

The chain joins TRBV7-2 to TRBJ2-3; 8 nucleotides line up with TRBD2. J gave up 11 bases and V 5 bases, and 15 bases lay outside the gene matches. CDR1 and CDR2 from the germline V gene are SGHTA and FQGNSA. This CDR3 comprises 15 residues. CDR3 DNA sequence: TGTGCCAGCAGCCCCGGGGGGGCGGGGGCCGGGGGGCAGTATTTT. Protein sequence: CASSPGGAGAGGQYF.

The chain recombines TRBV9 with TRBJ2-3, with unresolved D. V was cut by 0 bases and J by 1 base, with 3 bases left in between. The germline V gene encodes CDR1 SGDLS and CDR2 YYNGEE. The CDR3 is 13 residues long. CDR3 amino acids: CASSVAGTDTQYF. CDR3 in DNA: TGTGCCAGCAGCGTAGCCGGCACAGATACGCAGTATTTT.

The V gene is TRBV6-1, the J gene TRBJ1-5; D gene uncertain. This CDR3 contains 13 residues. Germline V CDR1 and CDR2: MNHNS, SASEGT. The V end was cut by 4 bases, the J end by 0 bases, with 4 bases between. Written as DNA, the CDR3 is TGTGCCAGCAGTGGCGCTAGCAATCAGCCCCAGCATTTT. Protein: CASSGASNQPQHF.

The rearrangement joins TRBV4-2 to TRBJ2-2, with TRBD2 matching 9 bases. J lost 4 bases, V lost 3 bases, and 12 bases had no gene match. The CDR3 has 18 amino acids. Germline values: CDR1 LGHNA, CDR2 YNFKEQ. The CDR3 bases are TGTGCCAGCAGCCAGCCAAGCGGGGGGCAACGTGGCACCGGGGAGCTGTTTTTT. This encodes CASSQPSGGQRGTGELFF.

This clone was counted once. The V and J genes are TRBV9 and TRBJ1-1, with unresolved D. Germline loops: CDR1 SGDLS, CDR2 YYNGEE. This CDR3 spans 13 amino acids. The V gene lost 2 bases and the J gene lost 2 bases, with 7 bases spanning the gap. The CDR3 spells CASSVSVNTEAFF. CDR3 in DNA: TGTGCCAGCAGCGTCAGCGTAAACACTGAAGCTTTCTTT.

The rearrangement uses TRBV28 and TRBJ1-1; 8 bases fit TRBD1. V gave up 3 bases and J gave up 1 base; unmatched junction bases: 7. Germline assignment: CDR1 MDHEN and CDR2 SYDVKM. The CDR3 contains 16 residues. CDR3 in DNA: TGTGCCAGCAGTTTGGCAGGGGGCTTGGAGAACACTGAAGCTTTCTTT. Encoded protein: CASSLAGGLENTEAFF.

V and J are TRBV10-2 and TRBJ2-1; TRBD1 agrees at 7 bases. The CDR3 covers 12 residues. J gave up 12 bases and V 2 bases, and 4 bases lay outside the gene matches. From germline, CDR1 is WSHSY and CDR2 SAAADI. The CDR3 coding sequence is TGCGCCAGCAGTGAGGAGGGGGACAGGCAGTTCTTC. Protein sequence: CASSEEGDRQFF.

This clone has just one count. The chain carries TRBV12-5 and TRBJ2-7, with 7 bases identical to TRBD2. This CDR3 has 15 residues. Germline CDR1 LGHNT, CDR2 FRNRAP. Losses at the gene ends were 5 bases for V and 4 bases for J; bases not matched to a gene: 11. The CDR3 DNA reads TGTGCTAGTGGTGTCCCATCGGGGACTACGTACGAGCAGTACTTC. Amino acids: CASGVPSGTTYEQYF. The entire variable domain, with the rest obtained from reference TRBV12-5 and TRBJ2-7, is as follows: DARVTQTPRHKVTEMGQEVTMRCQPILGHNTVFWYRQTMMQGLELLAYFRNRAPLDDSGMPKDRFSAEMPDATLATLKIQPSEPRDSAVYFCASGVPSGTTYEQYFGPGTRLTVT.

The V and J genes are TRBV5-1 and TRBJ2-7; D gene uncertain. The V gene's germline CDR1 is SGHRS and CDR2 YFSETQ. CDR3 length: 15 residues. Trimming cost V 4 bases and J 0 bases, with 14 bases left between them. CDR3 DNA: TGCGCCAGCAGCGAAGGAGCCCTTAGCTCCTACGAGCAGTACTTC. Its protein is CASSEGALSSYEQYF.

The genes are TRBV23-1 and TRBJ2-7; 10 bases are a match to TRBD1. TRBV23-1 falls under the ORF class, with uncertain function. The V segment lost 8 bases and the J segment 7 bases; nucleotides outside the gene matches: 11. The CDR3 is 14 residues long. The CDR3 DNA is TGCGCCAGCCCACGACGGGACAGGGGATGGGAGCAGTACTTC. Protein: CASPRRDRGWEQYF.

The rearrangement links TRBV19 to TRBJ1-2; D uncertain. The V and J ends lost 5 bases and 2 bases respectively, with 15 bases between them. The CDR3 contains 15 residues. The germline gives CDR1 LNHDA, CDR2 SQIVND (reference sequence). The CDR3 loop is CASSDPGGRNYGYTF. The DNA for the CDR3 is TGTGCCAGTAGTGACCCGGGAGGACGAAACTATGGCTACACCTTC.

V gene TRBV9 combines with J gene TRBJ1-5; a weak D match, TRBD1 (6 bases). The CDR3 has 15 amino acids. Trimming removed 3 bases at V and 5 bases at J, with 15 bases between. Germline-derived CDR1 and CDR2 are SGDLS and YYNGEE. In DNA form, the CDR3 reads TGTGCCAGCAGCGGTACAGGGAGTCCCCATCAGCCCCAGCATTTT. Protein: CASSGTGSPHQPQHF. The full variable domain, its missing parts supplied by reference TRBV9 and TRBJ1-5, is DSGVTQTPKHLITATGQRVTLRCSPRSGDLSVYWYQQSLDQGLQFLIQYYNGEERAKGNILERFSAQQFPDLHSELNLSSLELGDSALYFCASSGTGSPHQPQHFGDGTRLSIL.